This T cell receptor beta chain was sequenced during a study of shared clonotypes between healthy human individuals. The V gene's germline CDR1 is SGHNT and CDR2 YYREEE (reference sequence). This CDR3 spans 14 amino acids. The V end was cut by 4 bases, the J end by 5 bases, with 15 bases between. Clones were read by immunoSEQ multiplex PCR, and TCRdb kept only the in-frame ones, dropping some. Here the sample spans about 990,000 clones, around three quarters being singletons. V and J are TRBV5-4 and TRBJ2-5; possibly TRBD1 or TRBD2 for D (6 bases each). The sequence derives from a man aged 18 to 29 in good health. Some clones in this sample may be carry-over from other donors' samples. Material: memory CD4+ T cells from PBMCs. Regarding subset: CD45RA-negative fraction. CDR3 residues: CASSTGGGRETQYF. The CDR3, as DNA: TGTGCCAGCAGCACTGGTGGGGGGCGGGAGACCCAGTACTTC.